The rows below give T cell receptor beta chains drawn from one sample of a study of metastatic and nonmetastatic thyroid tumors. TCRdb called clones again from the PCR reads with MiXCR. The sample contains roughly 22,000 clones, more than 30% of which appear only once. Sequencing input: blood. The receptors here all came from a male donor with papillary thyroid cancer or a benign thyroid nodule (not recorded which). Some clones in this sample may be carry-over from other donors' samples. CDR3s include the opening cysteine and the closing phenylalanine or tryptophan. Fields, in order: CDR3 length, J gene, D gene, V gene, clone size, CDR3 protein, CDR3 DNA. A D gene is named only where the DNA matches it firmly. The size entry is marked missing in some rows and otherwise reads once, few, many or a size class.

13 TRBJ2-7 TRBD1 TRBV5-1 NA CASSWDRGYEQYF TGCGCCAGCAGCTGGGACAGGGGCTACGAGCAGTACTTC
17 TRBJ1-1 TRBD1 TRBV19 NA CASSSHRDRVWDTEAFF TGTGCCAGTAGTAGCCATCGGGACAGGGTTTGGGACACTGAAGCTTTCTTT
16 TRBJ2-7 TRBD1 TRBV19 NA CASSSPPGQGFYEQYF TGTGCCAGTAGTAGCCCTCCGGGACAGGGGTTCTACGAGCAGTACTTC
14 TRBJ2-7 NA TRBV5-5 NA CASSLVAGTYEQYF TGTGCCAGCAGCTTGGTAGCAGGTACCTACGAGCAGTACTTC
11 TRBJ2-7 TRBD2 TRBV6-1 few CATSFGGTEYF TGTGCCACCTCCTTCGGGGGGACGGAGTACTTC
13 TRBJ2-7 NA TRBV10-1 few CASSDTGRHEQYF TGCGCCAGCAGTGATACGGGAAGGCACGAGCAGTACTTC
17 TRBJ2-1 NA TRBV20-1 NA CSARDVMGGTLPNEQFF TGCAGTGCTAGAGATGTCATGGGCGGGACACTCCCCAATGAGCAGTTCTTC
12 TRBJ1-5 NA TRBV7-9 many CASGRGDQPQHF TGTGCCAGCGGGAGGGGGGATCAGCCCCAGCATTTT
14 TRBJ2-7 TRBD2 TRBV20-1 few CSARDVSGGLGPYF TGCAGTGCTAGGGACGTCTCCGGGGGACTAGGGCCGTACTTC
16 TRBJ2-7 TRBD2 TRBV11-3 NA CASSLGYGGSSYEQYF TGTGCCAGCAGCTTAGGTTACGGCGGGAGCTCCTACGAGCAGTACTTC
16 TRBJ2-5 NA TRBV4-1 NA CAIRQEGFDSLVTQDF TGCGCCATCAGACAAGAAGGATTTGACTCCCTAGTGACCCAGGACTTC
13 TRBJ2-1 TRBD1 TRBV12-5 many CASGLEGANEQFF TGTGCTAGTGGTTTGGAGGGGGCAAATGAGCAGTTCTTC
15 TRBJ1-2 TRBD1 TRBV7-2 many CASSSLTGGMDGYTF TGTGCCAGCAGCTCTCTGACAGGGGGCATGGATGGCTACACCTTC
16 TRBJ2-3 TRBD2 TRBV11-1 NA CASSLERTSGTDTQYF TGTGCCAGCAGCTTAGAGCGGACTAGCGGCACAGATACGCAGTATTTT